The TCR beta chain described here comes from a study of blood T cell repertoires in COVID-19. Turning to the study itself: Some COVID-19 samples were acute and others convalescent; all came from the United States, Italy and Spain. PBMCs, B-cell-depleted T cells, or T cells were the source of the cDNA or gDNA that made up the material.

Source study methods: Amplification of reference gene primers provided the estimated nucleated cell counts. Repertoires were generated with immunoSEQ multiplex PCR, while TCRdb's copy carries only in-frame clones and drops some. V and J calls and clone size are as listed in that table; D and trimming were resolved from the DNA. The table shows around 250,000 clones, with around 87% occurring only once. Looked up from germline, CDR1 is LNHDA and CDR2 is SQIVND (reference sequence). This CDR3 comprises 15 residues. The ends lost 6 bases at V and 0 bases at J; junction bases unmatched: 7. This chain links TRBV19 with TRBJ2-7; 8 bases are a match to TRBD1. The receptor was isolated from a woman between 70 and 85 years old with active or convalescent COVID-19. Input material: peripheral blood. CDR3 region: CASSLGTGVSYEQYF. Here the CDR3 DNA reads TGTGCCAGTAGCCTGGGGACAGGTGTCTCCTACGAGCAGTACTTC.